This T cell receptor (beta chain) was documented in a study of T-cell memory formation after mild COVID-19. The CDR3 is made up of 16 amino acids. The germline V gene has CDR1 MNHEY and CDR2 SMNVEV (reference sequence). Trimming removed 8 bases from V and 0 bases from J; junction bases left unmatched: 9. One entry per CDR3 protein, called by TCRdb with MiXCR from the 5' RACE reads. The sample contains 250,000 to 400,000 distinct CDR3 sequences, more than 13% of which appear only once. This clonotype was counted many times. Its target is unknown. Study-level findings and limits: Pre-infection memory showed some responding clones, and this suggested that cross-reactive memory joined.

The TCR was taken from a man younger than 30 who had mild COVID-19 (a few samples of this study predate the infection). Cell type and time point are not known. Sequenced input: PBMCs or a T cell subset sorted from them (not recorded which). This chain uses TRBV27 with TRBJ2-7, with 11 bases aligning to TRBD2. In DNA form, the CDR3 reads TGTGCCAGCGCATCCGGGCTAGCGGGGGGCTCCTACGAGCAGTACGTC. Residues: CASASGLAGGSYEQYV.